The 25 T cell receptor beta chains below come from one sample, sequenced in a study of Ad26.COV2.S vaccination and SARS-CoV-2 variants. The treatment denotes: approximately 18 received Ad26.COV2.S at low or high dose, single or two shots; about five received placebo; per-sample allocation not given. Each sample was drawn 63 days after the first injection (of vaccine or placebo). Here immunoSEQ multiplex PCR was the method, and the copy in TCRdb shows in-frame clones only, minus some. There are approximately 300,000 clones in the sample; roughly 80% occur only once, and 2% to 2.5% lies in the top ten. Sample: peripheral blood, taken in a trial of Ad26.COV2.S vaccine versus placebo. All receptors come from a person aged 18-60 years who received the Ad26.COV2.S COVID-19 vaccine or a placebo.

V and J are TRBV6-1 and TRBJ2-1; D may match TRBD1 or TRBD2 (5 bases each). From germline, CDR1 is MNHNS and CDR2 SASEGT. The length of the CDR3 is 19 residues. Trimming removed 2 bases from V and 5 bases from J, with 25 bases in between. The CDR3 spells CASSEWASFVGGRDNEQFF. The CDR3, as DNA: TGTGCCAGCAGTGAATGGGCTAGCTTTGTTGGGGGACGGGACAATGAGCAGTTCTTC.

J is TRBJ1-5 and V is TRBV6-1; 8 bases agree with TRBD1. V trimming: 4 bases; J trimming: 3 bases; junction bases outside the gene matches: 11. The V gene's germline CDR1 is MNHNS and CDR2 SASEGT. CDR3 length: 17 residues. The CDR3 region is CASSAWTGFGANQPQHF. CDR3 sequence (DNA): TGTGCCAGCAGTGCTTGGACAGGGTTTGGCGCCAATCAGCCCCAGCATTTT.

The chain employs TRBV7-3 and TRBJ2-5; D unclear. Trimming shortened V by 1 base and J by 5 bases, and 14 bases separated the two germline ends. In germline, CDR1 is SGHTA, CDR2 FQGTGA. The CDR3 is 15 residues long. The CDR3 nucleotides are TGTGCCAGCAGCTTAAGTCCAGAACCGGCGGAGACCCAGTACTTC. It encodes CASSLSPEPAETQYF.

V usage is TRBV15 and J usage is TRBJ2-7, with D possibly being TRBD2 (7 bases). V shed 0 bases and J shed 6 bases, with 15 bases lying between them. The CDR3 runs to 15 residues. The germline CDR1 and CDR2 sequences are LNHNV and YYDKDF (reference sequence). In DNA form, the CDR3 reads TGTGCCACCAGCAGAGATCTACAGGGAGGGAGCGAGCAGTACTTC. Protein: CATSRDLQGGSEQYF.

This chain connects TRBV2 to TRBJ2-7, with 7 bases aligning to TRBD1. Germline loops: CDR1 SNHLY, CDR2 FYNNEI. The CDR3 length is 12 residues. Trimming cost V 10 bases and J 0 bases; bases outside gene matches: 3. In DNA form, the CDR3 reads TGTGCCATCCGGGACAGCTCCTACGAGCAGTACTTC. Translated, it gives CAIRDSSYEQYF.

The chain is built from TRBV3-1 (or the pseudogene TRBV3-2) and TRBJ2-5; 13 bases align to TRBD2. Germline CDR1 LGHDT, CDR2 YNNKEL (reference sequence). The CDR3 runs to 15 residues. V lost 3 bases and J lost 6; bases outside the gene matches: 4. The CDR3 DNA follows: TGTGCCAGCAGCCACGGGACTAGCGGGGTAAAGACCCAGTACTTC. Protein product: CASSHGTSGVKTQYF.

The CDR3 bases are TGTGCCAGCAACCGGCGGACAGGGGGCTCCTGGTACCAAGAGACCCAGTACTTC. Protein: CASNRRTGGSWYQETQYF. This chain joins TRBV10-3 and TRBJ2-5, with 11 bases that match TRBD1. The CDR3 spans 18 residues. V gave up 10 bases and J gave up 0 bases; unmatched junction bases: 16. Germline CDR1 reads ENHRY; CDR2 reads SYGVKD.

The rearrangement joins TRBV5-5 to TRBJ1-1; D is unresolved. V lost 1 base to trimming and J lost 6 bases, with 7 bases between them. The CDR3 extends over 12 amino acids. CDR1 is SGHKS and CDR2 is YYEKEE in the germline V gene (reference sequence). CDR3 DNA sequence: TGTGCCAGCAGCTTGCTCGACCCTGAAGCTTTCTTT. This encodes CASSLLDPEAFF.

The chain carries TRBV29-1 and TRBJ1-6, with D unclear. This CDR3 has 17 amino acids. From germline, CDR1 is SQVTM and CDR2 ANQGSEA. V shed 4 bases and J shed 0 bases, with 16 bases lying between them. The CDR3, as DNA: TGCAGCGTTGGCGCGGATCCAGAGAGCTCCTATAATTCACCCCTCCACTTT. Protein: CSVGADPESSYNSPLHF.

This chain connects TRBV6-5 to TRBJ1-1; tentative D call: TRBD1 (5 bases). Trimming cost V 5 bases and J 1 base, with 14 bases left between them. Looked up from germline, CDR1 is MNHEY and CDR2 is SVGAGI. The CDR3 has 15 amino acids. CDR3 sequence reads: CASSISGFGNTEAFF. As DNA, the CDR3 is TGTGCCAGCAGTATTTCAGGGTTTGGGAACACTGAAGCTTTCTTT.

In DNA form, the CDR3 reads TGTGCCAGCAGACCCTCCCTCGGGACAGGGGACTCTGGCTACACCTTC. Protein product: CASRPSLGTGDSGYTF. The rearrangement links TRBV28 to TRBJ1-2, with 10 bases lining up with TRBD1. The CDR3 has 16 amino acids. V lost 6 bases, J lost 7 bases, and 14 bases stayed unmatched. Germline values: CDR1 MDHEN, CDR2 SYDVKM.

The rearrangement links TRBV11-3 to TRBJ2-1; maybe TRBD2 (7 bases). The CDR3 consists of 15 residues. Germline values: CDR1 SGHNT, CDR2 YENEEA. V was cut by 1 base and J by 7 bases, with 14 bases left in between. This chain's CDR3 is CASSLVRGAGNEQFF. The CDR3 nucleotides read TGTGCCAGCAGCTTAGTACGGGGGGCTGGGAATGAGCAGTTCTTC. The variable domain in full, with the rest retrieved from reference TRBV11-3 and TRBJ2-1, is EAGVVQSPRYKIIEKKQPVAFWCNPISGHNTLYWYLQNLGQGPELLIRYENEEAVDDSQLPKDRFSAERLKGVDSTLKIQPAELGDSAVYLCASSLVRGAGNEQFFGPGTRLTVL.

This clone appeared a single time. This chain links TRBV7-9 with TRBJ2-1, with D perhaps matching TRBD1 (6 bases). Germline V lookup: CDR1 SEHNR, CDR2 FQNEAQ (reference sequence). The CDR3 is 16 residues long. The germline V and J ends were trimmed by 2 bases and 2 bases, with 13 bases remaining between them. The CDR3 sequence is CASSLLGASPYNEQFF. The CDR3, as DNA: TGTGCCAGCAGCTTACTGGGGGCCTCTCCCTACAATGAGCAGTTCTTC.

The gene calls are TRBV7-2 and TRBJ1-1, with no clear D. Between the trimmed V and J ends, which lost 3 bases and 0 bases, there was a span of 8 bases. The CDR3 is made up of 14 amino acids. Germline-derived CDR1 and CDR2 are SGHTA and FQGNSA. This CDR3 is CASSFGGLNTEAFF. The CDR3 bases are TGTGCCAGCAGCTTCGGAGGGTTGAACACTGAAGCTTTCTTT.

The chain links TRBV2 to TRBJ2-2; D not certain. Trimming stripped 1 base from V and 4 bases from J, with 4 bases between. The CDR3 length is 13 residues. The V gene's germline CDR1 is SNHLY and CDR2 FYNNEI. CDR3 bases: TGTGCCAGCAGTGAAGGGACCACCGGGGAGCTGTTTTTT. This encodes CASSEGTTGELFF.

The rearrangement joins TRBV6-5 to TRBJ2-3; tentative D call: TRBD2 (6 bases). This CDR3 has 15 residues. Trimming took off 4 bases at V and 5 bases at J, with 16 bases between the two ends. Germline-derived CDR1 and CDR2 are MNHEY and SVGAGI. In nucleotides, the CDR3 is TGTGCCAGCAGTTCCTCCGCGGGGTCATTAGATACGCAGTATTTT. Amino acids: CASSSSAGSLDTQYF.

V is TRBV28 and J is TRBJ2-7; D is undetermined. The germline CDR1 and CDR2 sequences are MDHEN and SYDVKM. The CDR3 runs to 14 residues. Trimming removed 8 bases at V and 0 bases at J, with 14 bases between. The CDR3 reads CASLGTSLSYEQYF. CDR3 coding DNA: TGTGCCAGCCTTGGAACGAGCCTCTCCTACGAGCAGTACTTC.

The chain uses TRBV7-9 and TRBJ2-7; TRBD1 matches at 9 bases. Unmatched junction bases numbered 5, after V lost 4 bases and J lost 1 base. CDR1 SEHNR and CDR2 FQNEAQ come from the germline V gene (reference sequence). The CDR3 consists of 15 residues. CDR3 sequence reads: CASSSKQGASYEQYF. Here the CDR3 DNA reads TGTGCCAGCAGCTCCAAACAGGGGGCTTCCTACGAGCAGTACTTC.

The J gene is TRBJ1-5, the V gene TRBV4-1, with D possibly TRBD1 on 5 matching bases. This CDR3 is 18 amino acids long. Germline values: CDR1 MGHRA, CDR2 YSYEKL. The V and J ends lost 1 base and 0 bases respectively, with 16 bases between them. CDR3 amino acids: CASSQVPQGPYSNQPQHF. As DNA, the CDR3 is TGCGCCAGCAGCCAAGTCCCCCAGGGTCCATATAGCAATCAGCCCCAGCATTTT.

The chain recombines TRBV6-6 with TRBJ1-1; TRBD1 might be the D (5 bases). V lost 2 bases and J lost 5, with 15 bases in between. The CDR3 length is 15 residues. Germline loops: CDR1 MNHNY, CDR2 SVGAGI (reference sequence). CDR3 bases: TGTGCCAGCAGTTACCCCGGGGAGGGGAAAACTGAAGCTTTCTTT. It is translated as CASSYPGEGKTEAFF.

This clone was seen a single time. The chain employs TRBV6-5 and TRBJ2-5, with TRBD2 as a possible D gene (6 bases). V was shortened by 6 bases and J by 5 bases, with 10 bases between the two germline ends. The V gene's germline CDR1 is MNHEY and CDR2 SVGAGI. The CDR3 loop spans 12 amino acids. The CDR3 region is CASREGAETQYF. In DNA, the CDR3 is TGTGCCAGCAGGGAGGGCGCGGAGACCCAGTACTTC.

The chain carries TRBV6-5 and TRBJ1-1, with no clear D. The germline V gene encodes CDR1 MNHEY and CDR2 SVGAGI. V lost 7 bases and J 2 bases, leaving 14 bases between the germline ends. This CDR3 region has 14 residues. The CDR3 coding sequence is TGTGCCAGCACCTTGAAACAAGAAAACACTGAAGCTTTCTTT. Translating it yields CASTLKQENTEAFF.

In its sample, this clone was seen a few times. CDR3 sequence reads: CASSWGVTDTQYF. DNA for the CDR3: TGTGCCAGCAGCTGGGGGGTAACGGATACGCAGTATTTT. V is TRBV5-6 and J is TRBJ2-3; maybe TRBD2 (6 bases). In germline, CDR1 is SGHDT, CDR2 YYEEEE. V was shortened by 3 bases and J by 6 bases, with 11 bases between the two germline ends. The CDR3 loop spans 13 amino acids.

The CDR3 reads CSAVDSSYGYTF. In DNA, the CDR3 is TGCAGCGCCGTAGACAGTTCCTATGGCTACACCTTC. This chain joins TRBV29-1 and TRBJ1-2; D might be TRBD1 (5 bases). CDR3 length: 12 residues. The V and J ends lost 7 bases and 4 bases respectively, with 13 bases between them. Germline values: CDR1 SQVTM, CDR2 ANQGSEA.

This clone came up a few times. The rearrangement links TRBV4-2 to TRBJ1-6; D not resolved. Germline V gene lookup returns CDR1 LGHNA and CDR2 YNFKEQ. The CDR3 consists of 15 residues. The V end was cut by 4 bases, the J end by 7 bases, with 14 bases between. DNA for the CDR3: TGTGCCAGCAGCCCCCTTCGGTGGATGAATTCACCCCTCCACTTT. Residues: CASSPLRWMNSPLHF.